This TCR beta chain was captured in a study of blood T cell repertoires in COVID-19. CDR1 LGHDT and CDR2 YNNKEL come from the germline V gene (reference sequence). With 4 bases clipped from V and 8 bases from J, the junction kept 10 bases outside the gene matches. This CDR3 comprises 15 residues. Authors' methods: Amplified reference gene primers provided the basis for estimating nucleated cell counts. Using immunoSEQ multiplex PCR, the repertoire was profiled, and TCRdb retains in-frame clones only, with some absent. That table supplies the V and J calls and clone size; D and trimming were determined from the DNA. The sample has more than 150,000 clones; about 84% are singletons.

The chain recombines TRBV3-1 (or the pseudogene TRBV3-2) with TRBJ2-5, with 10 bases matching TRBD1. The clonotype was recovered from a human donor in a cohort sampled during active COVID-19. Sequences were obtained from peripheral blood. This CDR3 is CASSPRDRGSLTQYF. The CDR3 DNA reads as TGTGCCAGCAGCCCCCGGGACAGGGGATCTCTTACCCAGTACTTC.